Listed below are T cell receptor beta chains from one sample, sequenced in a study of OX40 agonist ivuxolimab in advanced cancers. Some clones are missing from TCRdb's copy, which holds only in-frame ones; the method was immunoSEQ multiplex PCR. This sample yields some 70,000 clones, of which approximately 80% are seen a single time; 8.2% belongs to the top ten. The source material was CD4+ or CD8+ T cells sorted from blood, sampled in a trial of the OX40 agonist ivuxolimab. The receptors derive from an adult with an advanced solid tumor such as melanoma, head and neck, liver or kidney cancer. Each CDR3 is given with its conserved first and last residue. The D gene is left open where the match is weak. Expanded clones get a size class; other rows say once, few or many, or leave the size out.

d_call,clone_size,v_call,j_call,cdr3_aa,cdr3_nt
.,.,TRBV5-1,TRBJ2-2,CASSRLGDTGELFF,TGCGCCAGCAGCCGACTCGGGGACACCGGGGAGCTGTTTTTT
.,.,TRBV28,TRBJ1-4,CASRVIGATNEKLFF,TGTGCCAGCAGGGTCATTGGGGCAACTAATGAAAAACTGTTTTTT
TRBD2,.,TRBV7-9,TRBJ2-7,CASRGGHEQYF,TGTGCCTCCCGGGGGGGCCACGAGCAGTACTTC
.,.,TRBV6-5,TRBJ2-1,CASTRGHPGVNEQFF,TGTGCCAGCACCCGGGGTCACCCCGGGGTCAATGAGCAGTTCTTC
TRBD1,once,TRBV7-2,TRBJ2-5,CASSLGQGPQETQYF,TGTGCCAGCAGCTTGGGACAGGGGCCGCAAGAGACCCAGTACTTC
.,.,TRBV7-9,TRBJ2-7,CASSLGGVAYEQYF,TGTGCCAGCAGCTTAGGGGGGGTCGCCTACGAGCAGTACTTC
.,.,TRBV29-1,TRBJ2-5,CSVEVSRVGETQYF,TGCAGCGTTGAAGTTAGCAGGGTAGGGGAGACCCAGTACTTC
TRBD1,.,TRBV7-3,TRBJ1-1,CASSWGQGATEAFF,TGTGCCAGCAGCTGGGGACAGGGGGCCACTGAAGCTTTCTTT
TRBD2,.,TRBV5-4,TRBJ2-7,CASSHTSGRGYEQYF,TGTGCCAGCAGCCACACTAGCGGGAGAGGGTACGAGCAGTACTTC
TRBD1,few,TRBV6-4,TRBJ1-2,CASSEEQGYGYTF,TGTGCCAGCAGTGAGGAACAGGGGTATGGCTACACCTTC
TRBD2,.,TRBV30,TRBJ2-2,CAWSVFSSGGVGELFF,TGTGCCTGGAGTGTGTTCTCTAGCGGGGGAGTCGGGGAGCTGTTTTTT
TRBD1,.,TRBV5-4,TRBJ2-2,CASTPRGGKDTGELFF,TGTGCCAGCACCCCAAGAGGGGGCAAAGACACCGGGGAGCTGTTTTTT
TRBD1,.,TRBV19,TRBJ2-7,CASSRGQAPYEQYF,TGTGCCAGTAGTAGGGGACAGGCTCCCTACGAGCAGTACTTC
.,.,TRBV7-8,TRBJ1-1,CASSARAQVGTEAFF,TGTGCCAGCAGCGCCAGGGCCCAGGTCGGCACTGAAGCTTTCTTT
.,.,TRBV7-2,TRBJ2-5,CASSPEATRWETQYF,TGTGCCAGCAGCCCCGAGGCCACTAGATGGGAGACCCAGTACTTC
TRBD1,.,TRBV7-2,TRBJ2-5,CASSLAGTGGETQYF,TGTGCCAGCAGCTTAGCTGGGACAGGGGGCGAGACCCAGTACTTC
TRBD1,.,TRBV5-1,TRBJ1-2,CASSLVSGQGYYGYTF,TGCGCCAGCAGCTTGGTATCGGGACAGGGTTACTATGGCTACACCTTC
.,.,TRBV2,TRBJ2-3,CASSAGLTGTDTQYF,TGTGCCAGCAGTGCGGGACTCACGGGCACAGATACGCAGTATTTT
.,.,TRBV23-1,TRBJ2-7,CASSPGSDRHSYEQYF,TGCGCCAGCAGTCCGGGATCTGACAGGCACTCCTACGAGCAGTACTTC
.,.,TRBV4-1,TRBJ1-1,CASSHQGRDTEAFF,TGCGCCAGCAGCCATCAGGGGAGGGACACTGAAGCTTTCTTT
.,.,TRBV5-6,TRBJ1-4,CASRIGQINEKLFF,TGTGCCAGCAGAATCGGACAGATTAATGAAAAACTGTTTTTT
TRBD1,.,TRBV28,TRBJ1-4,CASTFLGQGEVGLFF,TGTGCCAGCACCTTCCTCGGACAGGGGGAGGTGGGACTGTTTTTT
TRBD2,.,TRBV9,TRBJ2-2,CASSAPRTSGSHLSGELFF,TGTGCCAGCAGCGCGCCGCGGACTAGCGGTTCCCACTTGAGCGGGGAGCTGTTTTTT